What follows are 32 T cell receptor beta chains derived from one specimen sequenced in a study of blood T cell repertoires in COVID-19. Measured with immunoSEQ multiplex PCR; TCRdb has only the in-frame clones, and not every one. The sample contains about 120,000 clones, around four fifths of which appear only once. Sequenced sample: peripheral blood. The receptors come from a man aged 55 to 70 with acute or convalescent COVID-19.

This chain connects TRBV5-5 to TRBJ1-2, with a weak D call TRBD1 (6 bases). Germline CDR1 reads SGHKS; CDR2 reads YYEKEE (reference sequence). V lost 4 bases to trimming and J lost 5 bases, with 12 bases between them. The CDR3 is 13 amino acids. In DNA form, the CDR3 reads TGTGCCAGCAGCGCGACAGGCTTATATGGCTACACCTTC. Protein product: CASSATGLYGYTF. Based on the CDR3 plus reference TRBV5-5 and TRBJ1-2, the full variable domain is DAGVTQSPTHLIKTRGQQVTLRCSPISGHKSVSWYQQVLGQGPQFIFQYYEKEERGRGNFPDRFSARQFPNYSSELNVNALLLGDSALYLCASSATGLYGYTFGSGTRLTVV.

The chain has TRBV7-9 and TRBJ2-3; 9 bases line up with TRBD2. Germline CDR1 and CDR2: SEHNR and FQNEAQ (reference sequence). V lost 2 bases to trimming and J lost 2 bases; unmatched junction nucleotides: 5. This CDR3 contains 16 residues. This chain's CDR3 is CASSLPSGVATDTQYF. Written as DNA, the CDR3 is TGTGCCAGCAGCTTACCTAGCGGGGTGGCCACAGATACGCAGTATTTT.

The gene calls are TRBV21-1 and TRBJ2-1; TRBD2 is taken as the D call from the table, unchecked against the DNA. TRBV21-1 is a listed pseudogene. This CDR3 is 17 amino acids long. The CDR3 DNA sequence: TGTGCCAGCAGCAAAGGGGGCAAAGCGGGAGATATAGATGAGCAGTTCTTC. This translates into CASSKGGKAGDIDEQFF.

CDR3 sequence: CASSSSKGTSSPGELFF. CDR3 DNA: TGCGCCAGCAGCTCGAGTAAAGGGACTAGCTCTCCCGGGGAGCTGTTTTTT. The gene calls are TRBV5-1 and TRBJ2-2; the match to TRBD2 covers 9 bases. In germline, CDR1 is SGHRS, CDR2 YFSETQ. Trimming removed 3 bases from V and 6 bases from J; junction bases left unmatched: 12. This CDR3 is 17 amino acids long.

The chain has TRBV5-1 and TRBJ2-5; the match to TRBD1 covers 7 bases. This CDR3 has 15 amino acids. The J segment lost 1 base and the V segment lost 0 bases, leaving 3 bases of the junction unmatched. CDR1 is SGHRS, CDR2 YFSETQ, per germline. The CDR3 DNA sequence: TGCGCCAGCAGCTTGGGACGGGACAGCCAAGAGACCCAGTACTTC. Protein sequence: CASSLGRDSQETQYF. Full variable domain (remainder filled in from reference TRBV5-1 and TRBJ2-5): KAGVTQTPRYLIKTRGQQVTLSCSPISGHRSVSWYQQTPGQGLQFLFEYFSETQRNKGNFPGRFSGRQFSNSRSEMNVSTLELGDSALYLCASSLGRDSQETQYFGPGTRLLVL.

The CDR3 reads CASSGFVGRGGGTGELFF. The CDR3 DNA reads TGTGCCAGCAGTGGCTTTGTAGGACGGGGGGGCGGAACCGGGGAGCTGTTTTTT. This chain connects TRBV6-1 to TRBJ2-2, with TRBD2 matching over 8 bases. CDR1 MNHNS and CDR2 SASEGT come from the germline V gene. The trim removed 4 bases at V and 5 bases at J, leaving 15 bases unmatched. CDR3 length: 18 residues.

There are a few counts of this clone. The chain recombines TRBV5-6 with TRBJ1-2, with 11 bases fitting TRBD1. This CDR3 region has 14 residues. With 2 bases clipped from V and 7 bases from J, the junction kept 4 bases outside the gene matches. Germline values: CDR1 SGHDT, CDR2 YYEEEE. CDR3: CASSFGTGGTGYTF. For the CDR3, the DNA is TGTGCCAGCAGCTTCGGGACAGGGGGTACTGGCTACACCTTC. Full variable domain (outside the CDR3, taken from reference TRBV5-6 and TRBJ1-2): DAGVTQSPTHLIKTRGQQVTLRCSPKSGHDTVSWYQQALGQGPQFIFQYYEEEERQRGNFPDRFSGHQFPNYSSELNVNALLLGDSALYLCASSFGTGGTGYTFGSGTRLTVV.

Here the CDR3 reads CARRALAGGMGNEQFF. In nucleotides, the CDR3 is TGTGCCAGAAGGGCCCTAGCGGGGGGGATGGGCAATGAGCAGTTCTTC. This rearrangement joins TRBV21-1 to TRBJ2-1; the DNA was not used to check the table's D call, TRBD2. TRBV21-1 is designated a pseudogene. This CDR3 is built from 16 residues.

To note about this clone: One end of the junction varies from germline; a read error may be responsible. The rearrangement uses TRBV20-1 and TRBJ1-2; maybe TRBD1 (6 bases). From germline, CDR1 is DFQATT and CDR2 SNEGSKA (reference sequence). The CDR3 extends over 10 amino acids. DNA for the CDR3: TGCAGTGCTAACCGGGACACGGATGAGTTC. Its protein product is CSANRDTDEF.

This chain connects TRBV7-6 to TRBJ2-3, with 14 bases identical to TRBD2. The CDR3 totals 16 residues. Germline CDR1 is SGHVS and CDR2 is FNYEAQ. Trimming cost V 1 base and J 6 bases; bases outside gene matches: 3. The CDR3, as DNA: TGTGCCAGCAGCTTAGGACTAGCGGGGGGGATTGATACGCAGTATTTT. Protein sequence: CASSLGLAGGIDTQYF.

Details on this clone: Other nucleotide sequences in the sample specify the same CDR3. The J gene is TRBJ2-7, the V gene TRBV5-1, with D maybe TRBD2 (6 bases). Deletions cut 0 bases from V and 2 bases from J, with 9 bases between. This CDR3 comprises 14 residues. Germline V CDR1 and CDR2: SGHRS, YFSETQ. As DNA, the CDR3 is TGCGCCAGCAGCTTGGCCGGGGGAACCTACGAGCAGTACTTC. It encodes CASSLAGGTYEQYF.

The chain carries TRBV7-9 and TRBJ1-1; D uncertain. This CDR3 is 12 amino acids long. Per the germline V gene, CDR1 is SEHNR and CDR2 is FQNEAQ (reference sequence). Trimming took off 3 bases at V and 7 bases at J, with 9 bases between the two ends. The CDR3, as DNA: TGTGCCAGCAGCTTGTCCTACCGTGAAGCTTTCTTT. This translates into CASSLSYREAFF.

This clone was observed a single time. The V call is TRBV6-1, the J call TRBJ1-5; 11 bases match TRBD1. J was trimmed by 9 bases and V by 3 bases; bases with no gene match: 10. Germline V gene data show CDR1 as MNHNS and CDR2 as SASEGT. This CDR3 has 16 amino acids. CDR3 nucleotide sequence: TGTGCCAGCAGTGATTCTGGGACAGGGGGGATAAGGCCCCAGCATTTT. Its translation: CASSDSGTGGIRPQHF.

The chain couples TRBV7-2 to TRBJ1-2, with 8 bases identical to TRBD1. The CDR3 covers 16 residues. The germline gives CDR1 SGHTA, CDR2 FQGNSA. V shed 1 base, J shed 7 bases, and the junction held 11 bases outside the gene matches. The CDR3 bases are TGTGCCAGCAGCTTAGGGGGAATCAGGGGGCGAGGTGGCTACACCTTC. It translates to CASSLGGIRGRGGYTF.

V gene TRBV5-1 combines with J gene TRBJ2-7, with TRBD1 matching over 8 bases. The CDR3 totals 14 residues. The V segment lost 0 bases and the J segment 2 bases; nucleotides outside the gene matches: 1. Per germline, CDR1 SGHRS and CDR2 YFSETQ. The CDR3 DNA follows: TGCGCCAGCAGCTTGGAGGGACAGGCCTACGAGCAGTACTTC. Protein: CASSLEGQAYEQYF.

This clone was seen only a few times. This chain joins TRBV24-1 and TRBJ2-7, with 7 bases fitting TRBD1. CDR1 KGHDR and CDR2 SFDVKD come from the germline V gene. V gave up 7 bases and J gave up 4 bases; unmatched junction bases: 12. This CDR3 has 15 amino acids. CDR3 nucleotide sequence: TGTGCCACCAGAACCGGGACAGCTACTTGTTACGAGCAGTACTTC. It codes for CATRTGTATCYEQYF.

This rearrangement joins TRBV9 to TRBJ2-6, with D maybe TRBD2 (6 bases). V was pared by 4 bases and J by 2 bases, with 13 bases between. The CDR3 has 16 amino acids. CDR1 and CDR2 (germline): SGDLS, YYNGEE. CDR3 sequence reads: CASSHFSGAGANVLTF. CDR3 DNA: TGTGCCAGCAGCCATTTCTCGGGGGCTGGGGCCAACGTCCTGACTTTC.

This clone has more than one count but fewer than ten. The chain joins TRBV12-5 to TRBJ1-5; D gene ambiguous. Germline V gene sequence: CDR1 LGHNT, CDR2 FRNRAP. CDR3 length: 12 residues. Trimming pared 7 bases from V and 9 bases from J, leaving 13 bases between. DNA of the CDR3: TGTGCTAGTGCCACCGACACGCGGCCCCAGCATTTT. Translation gives CASATDTRPQHF.

The genes are TRBV2 and TRBJ2-1; D unclear. The CDR3 contains 13 residues. The ends were cut back, 3 bases at V and 0 bases at J, with 3 bases in the middle. The germline gives CDR1 SNHLY, CDR2 FYNNEI. The CDR3: CASSDSSYNEQFF. CDR3 coding DNA: TGTGCCAGCAGTGACAGCTCCTACAATGAGCAGTTCTTC.

The chain couples TRBV15 to TRBJ1-4; TRBD1 might be the D (5 bases). Germline CDR1 and CDR2: LNHNV and YYDKDF (reference sequence). The CDR3 totals 13 residues. V shed 5 bases and J shed 5 bases, with 9 bases lying between them. Here the CDR3 reads CATSGGTNEKLFF. The CDR3 DNA follows: TGTGCCACCAGCGGCGGGACGAATGAAAAACTGTTTTTT.

The chain combines TRBV6-5 with TRBJ1-2; D gene unclear. The CDR3 totals 12 residues. From germline, CDR1 is MNHEY and CDR2 SVGAGI. V shed 7 bases and J shed 5 bases, with 11 bases lying between them. The CDR3 sequence is CASTGAIYGYTF. The CDR3, as DNA: TGTGCCAGCACCGGAGCCATATATGGCTACACCTTC.

The rearrangement links TRBV4-2 to TRBJ2-1; maybe TRBD1 (6 bases). CDR1 is LGHNA and CDR2 is YNFKEQ in the germline V gene. The CDR3 contains 18 residues. V dropped 4 bases and J dropped 0 bases, with 19 bases sitting between them. CDR3 sequence (DNA): TGTGCCAGCAGCCCCTATTTGAACAGGGTAAGCTCCTACAATGAGCAGTTCTTC. Its protein product is CASSPYLNRVSSYNEQFF.

The chain joins TRBV30 to TRBJ1-1, with D maybe TRBD1 (5 bases). Trimming took off 3 bases at V and 1 base at J, with 9 bases between the two ends. This CDR3 is 13 amino acids long. In germline, CDR1 is GTSNPN, CDR2 SVGIG (reference sequence). The CDR3: CAWRWDSNTEAFF. The CDR3 DNA is TGTGCCTGGAGATGGGACTCGAACACTGAAGCTTTCTTT.

The CDR3 loop reads CASSPQRLAGGPKHGELFF. The CDR3, as DNA: TGCGCCAGCAGCCCTCAAAGACTAGCGGGAGGGCCAAAACACGGGGAGCTGTTTTTT. The chain combines TRBV5-1 with TRBJ2-2, with 14 bases matching TRBD2. The germline CDR1 and CDR2 sequences are SGHRS and YFSETQ. CDR3 length equals 19 residues. J lost 7 bases, V lost 4 bases, and 15 bases had no gene match.

Written as DNA, the CDR3 is TGTGCCAGCAGCTTAATCCCGAGGGGGGGGACTGAAGCTTTCTTT. As protein: CASSLIPRGGTEAFF. The chain employs TRBV11-3 and TRBJ1-1, with D possibly being TRBD1 (6 bases). The CDR3 is 15 amino acids. Per the germline V gene, CDR1 is SGHNT and CDR2 is YENEEA. The V and J ends lost 2 bases and 5 bases respectively, with 15 bases between them.

This clone is a singleton in its sample. The rearrangement uses TRBV10-3 and TRBJ2-1, with 9 bases aligning to TRBD2. CDR1 is ENHRY, CDR2 SYGVKD, per germline. CDR3 size: 16 residues. V lost 2 bases to trimming and J lost 7 bases; unmatched junction nucleotides: 9. CDR3 coding DNA: TGTGCCATCAGTGAGGTCGGGACTAGCTTTATGAATGAGCAGTTCTTC. It encodes CAISEVGTSFMNEQFF.

J is TRBJ2-3 and V is TRBV15, with 10 nucleotides matching TRBD1. V was pared by 5 bases and J by 4 bases, with 9 bases of the junction left unmatched. The germline CDR1 and CDR2 sequences are LNHNV and YYDKDF (reference sequence). This CDR3 has 16 residues. The CDR3 loop reads CATSVTGGAGSDTQYF. The CDR3 region has the DNA TGTGCCACCAGCGTGACAGGGGGCGCGGGGTCAGATACGCAGTATTTT.

A few counts support this clone. This sequence joins TRBV6-5 and TRBJ1-1, with 7 bases identical to TRBD1. Trimming cost V 6 bases and J 4 bases; bases outside gene matches: 5. Germline V gene sequence: CDR1 MNHEY, CDR2 SVGAGI. The CDR3 has 13 residues. CDR3 nucleotides: TGTGCCAGCAGCACGACAGGGAGCACTGAAGCTTTCTTT. Its protein is CASSTTGSTEAFF.

The chain couples TRBV29-1 to TRBJ2-1; 7 bases are shared with TRBD2. This CDR3 has 17 residues. The germline V gene has CDR1 SQVTM and CDR2 ANQGSEA. After removal of 7 bases from V and 1 base from J, the junction contained 16 bases not matched to a gene. The CDR3 reads CSAGRSPVGRSYNEQFF. The CDR3 DNA reads as TGCAGCGCCGGGCGTAGTCCTGTCGGGAGGTCCTACAATGAGCAGTTCTTC.

This clone was recorded a few times. The rearrangement links TRBV2 to TRBJ2-2; D gene unclear. The germline V gene has CDR1 SNHLY and CDR2 FYNNEI. The CDR3 has 19 residues. Trimming removed 2 bases from V and 4 bases from J, with 23 bases in between. CDR3 protein: CASSERSRLELLGTGELFF. CDR3 in DNA: TGTGCCAGCAGTGAAAGATCGCGGCTTGAGCTTCTGGGCACCGGGGAGCTGTTTTTT.

The chain links TRBV4-1 to TRBJ2-3; 14 bases line up with TRBD2. Germline V gene sequence: CDR1 MGHRA, CDR2 YSYEKL. Germline trimming cut 3 bases from V and 5 bases from J; bases unmatched to any gene: 10. The CDR3 has 18 amino acids. The CDR3 DNA sequence: TGCGCCAGCAGCCAGAAAATGACTAGCGGGGGGGCGGGAGATACGCAGTATTTT. Translated: CASSQKMTSGGAGDTQYF.

This chain joins TRBV5-4 and TRBJ2-1, with 8 nucleotides matching TRBD2. CDR3 length equals 15 residues. The germline V gene encodes CDR1 SGHNT and CDR2 YYREEE (reference sequence). The V and J ends lost 8 bases and 2 bases, in that order; junction bases with no gene match: 9. CDR3 amino acids: CASRVAGRTYNEQFF. CDR3 coding DNA: TGTGCCAGTCGGGTAGCGGGGCGGACCTACAATGAGCAGTTCTTC. Full variable domain (outside the CDR3, taken from reference TRBV5-4 and TRBJ2-1): ETGVTQSPTHLIKTRGQQVTLRCSSQSGHNTVSWYQQALGQGPQFIFQYYREEENGRGNFPPRFSGLQFPNYSSELNVNALELDDSALYLCASRVAGRTYNEQFFGPGTRLTVL.